A single sample is the source of the 15 T cell receptor beta chains below, sequenced in a study of T cell clonality in common variable immunodeficiency. Measured with immunoSEQ multiplex PCR; TCRdb has only the in-frame clones, and not every one. The sample was found to contain tens of thousands of clones, and every one recurs. Sequencing was carried out using peripheral blood mononuclear cells. The receptors were gathered from a person aged 18 to 70 in good health.

Ten or more counts support this clone. The CDR3 end falls 3 residues outside the read, so it is completed with the germline J gene. This sequence joins TRBV2 and TRBJ2-5; D is perhaps TRBD1 (6 bases). CDR3 size: 15 residues. Germline loops: CDR1 SNHLY, CDR2 FYNNEI. Trimming took off 4 bases at V and 4 bases at J, with 16 bases between the two ends. CDR3 region: CASSVTRGPGETQYF. Incomplete CDR3 DNA: TGTGCCAGCAGTGTTACCAGGGGACCAGGAGAGACC.

This clone has ten or more counts. The CDR3 is cut off 3 residues early in the read; its end comes from the germline J gene. This rearrangement joins TRBV19 to TRBJ2-1; 13 positions agree with TRBD2. The CDR3 has 16 residues. V trimming: 3 bases; J trimming: 8 bases; junction bases outside the gene matches: 7. CDR1 is LNHDA and CDR2 is SQIVND in the germline V gene (reference sequence). The CDR3 protein is CASSITTSGRLYEQFF. The CDR3 bases that were read are TGTGCCAGTAGTATCACGACTAGCGGGAGGTTATATGAG.

This clone was counted many times. The CDR3 loop is CSALGGGEETQYF. Partial CDR3 DNA: TGCAGTGCTTTGGGGGGGGGCGAGGAGACC. The chain recombines TRBV20-1 with TRBJ2-5, with D possibly being TRBD2 (7 bases). The DNA ends 3 residues before the CDR3 does, and the rest of the CDR3 is filled in from the germline J gene. Trimming shortened V by 5 bases and J by 5 bases, and 15 bases separated the two germline ends. Per the germline V gene, CDR1 is DFQATT and CDR2 is SNEGSKA (reference sequence). This CDR3 spans 13 amino acids.

Many counts were recorded for this clone. Sequencing ends 3 residues short of the CDR3 end; the germline J gene provides the rest. V and J are TRBV5-1 and TRBJ1-2; D perhaps matches TRBD1 (5 bases). The V and J ends lost 0 bases and 6 bases respectively, with 15 bases between them. Per the germline V gene, CDR1 is SGHRS and CDR2 is YFSETQ. CDR3 length equals 15 residues. The DNA read from the CDR3 is TGCGCCAGCAGCTTGGAATCCAGGGTAAACGATGGC. It translates to CASSLESRVNDG. The whole CDR3 reads CASSLESRVNDGYTF.

There are many counts of this clone. With the read ending 3 residues before the CDR3 end, the germline J gene is used to fill in that end. V is TRBV5-1 and J is TRBJ2-7, with D possibly TRBD1 on 5 matching bases. Germline CDR1 and CDR2: SGHRS and YFSETQ. This CDR3 comprises 15 residues. V was clipped by 0 bases and J by 3 bases, with 13 bases between them. Incomplete CDR3 DNA: TGCGCCAGCAGCTTGGTGTTAGGGGCTAACTACGAG. Protein sequence: CASSLVLGANYE. From start to end, the CDR3 is CASSLVLGANYEQYF.

The table lists this clone with a few counts. Read sequence stops 3 residues before the CDR3 end, and the germline J gene provides the missing end. The V gene is TRBV27, the J gene TRBJ2-7, with a tentative D call TRBD2 (6 bases). The CDR3 has 15 residues. Germline-derived CDR1 and CDR2 are MNHEY and SMNVEV (reference sequence). Trimming took 3 bases from V and 2 from J, leaving 14 bases between them. Incomplete CDR3 DNA: TGTGCCAGCAGTTTTTACGGGACTGCCACCTACGAG. Translating gives CASSFYGTATYE. The CDR3, in full, reads CASSFYGTATYEQYF.

This clone appeared many times. From the germline J gene comes the end of the CDR3, since the read stops 3 residues before it. V gene TRBV12-3 or TRBV12-4 combines with J gene TRBJ1-5; D not resolved. V shed 6 bases and J shed 5 bases, with 14 bases lying between them. This CDR3 has 14 amino acids. The CDR3 sequence: CASSQDQRDQPQHF. The DNA read from the CDR3 is TGTGCCAGCAGCCAAGATCAGAGGGATCAGCCC.

This clone appeared many times. The read falls 3 residues short of the CDR3 end, and the missing part is taken from the germline J gene. V and J are TRBV5-4 and TRBJ1-2, with D possibly being TRBD1 (5 bases). This CDR3 region has 15 residues. The V gene's germline CDR1 is SGHNT and CDR2 YYREEE (reference sequence). V gave up 0 bases and J gave up 4 bases, with 13 bases separating them. CDR3 in amino acids: CASSLEVSGSYGYTF. The CDR3 DNA, read in part, is TGTGCCAGCAGCTTGGAAGTTTCAGGGAGCTATGGC.

As regards this clone: The read is 3 residues too short to cover the CDR3 end, so that end is filled in from the germline J gene. The chain combines TRBV2 with TRBJ2-5; a possible D gene is TRBD2 (5 bases). The CDR3 has 15 residues. Looked up from germline, CDR1 is SNHLY and CDR2 is FYNNEI. Trimming cost V 1 base and J 5 bases, with 14 bases left between them. The CDR3 loop reads CASSEDGLISETQYF. The CDR3 bases that were read are TGTGCCAGCAGTGAAGATGGACTCATCTCCGAGACC.

This clone was recorded many times. Sequencing ends 3 residues short of the CDR3 end; the germline J gene provides the rest. The chain joins TRBV5-1 to TRBJ2-3, with TRBD1 identical over 7 bases. The CDR3 runs 16 residues. V shed 4 bases and J 0 bases; nucleotides not matched to a gene: 8. Germline V gives CDR1 SGHRS, CDR2 YFSETQ. CDR3 sequence: CASSEVGTVSTDTQYF. The sequenced CDR3 bases are TGCGCCAGCAGCGAGGTCGGGACAGTTAGCACAGATACG.

This clone was found many times. The germline gene is not matched at one end of the junction; a read error may be the cause. The read gets to within 3 residues of the CDR3 end, and the germline J gene fills in the rest. The V call is TRBV4-2, the J call TRBJ2-7; the D gene is possibly TRBD2 (6 bases). This CDR3 contains 13 residues. CDR1 and CDR2 from the germline V gene are LGHNA and YNFKEQ. The CDR3 sequence: CASSQGGSYEQYF. The DNA read from the CDR3 is TGCGCCAGCAGCCAAGGAGGGTCCTACGAG.

This clone has a count of ten or more. Coverage ceases 3 residues before the CDR3 finishes, and the germline J gene fills in the end. The chain couples TRBV6-2 or TRBV6-3 to TRBJ2-5, with D maybe TRBD2 (6 bases). The V and J ends lost 2 bases and 2 bases respectively, with 12 bases between them. CDR3 length: 15 amino acids. Germline V gene sequence: CDR1 MNHEY, CDR2 SVGEGT. The CDR3 bases that were read are TGTGCCAGCAGTTACGGTTGGGGGGAACAAGAGACC. Its translation: CASSYGWGEQET. The whole CDR3 reads CASSYGWGEQETQYF.

In its sample, this clone was seen many times. With the read ending 3 residues before the CDR3 end, the germline J gene is used to fill in that end. The rearrangement joins TRBV6-2 or TRBV6-3 to TRBJ1-4; 11 nucleotides align to TRBD1. The ends lost 2 bases at V and 10 bases at J; junction bases unmatched: 3. The CDR3 totals 14 residues. CDR1 is MNHEY and CDR2 is SVGEGT in the germline V gene. The CDR3 bases that were read are TGTGCCAGCAGTTACCGGACAGGGGGCGGAAAA. It is translated as CASSYRTGGGK. The entire CDR3 reads CASSYRTGGGKLFF.

This clone occurred many times. The CDR3 end is not reached by the read, which stops 3 residues before it; the germline J gene fills it in. This chain links TRBV20-1 with TRBJ2-3; 9 bases map to TRBD2. The CDR3 is made up of 15 amino acids. Germline assignment: CDR1 DFQATT and CDR2 SNEGSKA (reference sequence). With 1 base clipped from V and 2 bases from J, the junction kept 4 bases outside the gene matches. CDR3 residues: CSARGLAVLTDTQYF. Partial CDR3 DNA: TGCAGTGCTAGAGGACTAGCGGTCCTCACAGATACG.

There are many counts of this clone. The read stops 3 residues short of the end of the CDR3; the missing end is completed from the germline J gene. The chain combines TRBV14 with TRBJ2-7; TRBD1 matches at 9 bases. V lost 2 bases to trimming and J lost 5 bases; unmatched junction nucleotides: 7. The CDR3 totals 15 residues. Germline V gene lookup returns CDR1 SGHDN and CDR2 FVKESK. The CDR3 is CASSQLLGQGDEQYF. CDR3 DNA (partial): TGTGCCAGCAGCCAATTGTTGGGACAGGGTGACGAG.